Below, 23 T cell receptor beta chains from the same sample are listed, as sequenced in a study of glioma-infiltrating T cells. TCR alpha and beta CDR3 regions were amplified from RNA using iRepertoire nested multiplex PCR. TCRdb itself ran the multiplex PCR reads through MiXCR, one entry per CDR3 protein. The sample records some 160,000 distinct CDR3 sequences, around 40% being singletons. Input material: glioma tissue, nonneoplastic brain tissue, or PBMCs (not recorded which). These TCRs come from a human donor with low-grade glioma or glioblastoma, undergoing nonglioma brain surgery, or in good health (not recorded which).

For this clonotype: This may arise from a read error, as a much more abundant clone is one base away. This chain joins TRBV2 and TRBJ2-7, with 10 bases aligning to TRBD1. Germline V gives CDR1 SNHLY, CDR2 FYNNEI. The CDR3 is 14 amino acids. This CDR3 reads CAGSGGQGAYEQYF. For the CDR3, the DNA is TGTGCCGGCAGCGGCGGACAGGGGGCCTACGAGCAGTACTTC.

The chain combines TRBV19 with TRBJ1-4, with 8 positions matching TRBD1. The CDR3 has 13 amino acids. Germline CDR1 and CDR2: LNHDA and SQIVND (reference sequence). Unmatched junction bases numbered 0, after V lost 9 bases and J lost 0 bases. The CDR3 DNA reads as TGTGCCAGCAGGGGGCCAACTAATGAAAAACTGTTTTTT. This sequence encodes CASRGPTNEKLFF. Full variable domain (rest looked up from reference TRBV19 and TRBJ1-4): DGGITQSPKYLFRKEGQNVTLSCEQNLNHDAMYWYRQDPGQGLRLIYYSQIVNDFQKGDIAEGYSVSREKKESFPLTVTSAQKNPTAFYLCASRGPTNEKLFFGSGTQLSVL.

Comments on this clonotype: A much bigger clone sits one base away, suggesting this may be a read error. The chain links TRBV20-1 to TRBJ2-1; a possible D gene is TRBD1 (6 bases). From germline, CDR1 is DFQATT and CDR2 SNEGSKA (reference sequence). V dropped 6 bases and J dropped 6 bases, with 18 bases sitting between them. There are 14 residues in the CDR3. The CDR3 region has the DNA TGCAGTGCAGAGGGGGTGGGTTCTAGCAATGAGCAGTTCTTC. Encoded protein: CSAEGVGSSNEQFF.

As for this clonotype: A much larger clone differs from this one at a single base, so this may be a read error. CDR3 DNA sequence: TGCAGTGCTGGTCCCACGGCGGTCACCTACAACCTTTCAGATACGCAGTATTTT. As protein: CSAGPTAVTYNLSDTQYF. V gene TRBV20-1 combines with J gene TRBJ2-3; D ambiguous. Per germline, CDR1 DFQATT and CDR2 SNEGSKA (reference sequence). The length of the CDR3 is 18 residues. Trimming removed 5 bases at V and 4 bases at J, with 28 bases between.

With respect to this clonotype: A much larger clone lies a single base off, so this may be a read error. The rearrangement links TRBV2 to TRBJ1-5, with D hard to call. The CDR3 loop spans 15 amino acids. V gave up 1 base and J gave up 5 bases, with 12 bases separating them. Germline lookup yields CDR1 SNHLY and CDR2 FYNNEI. The CDR3 here is CASSEVLPGYQPQHF. CDR3 bases: TGTGCCAGCAGTGAAGTTCTACCAGGCTATCAGCCCCAGCATTTT. The full variable domain, with the rest looked up from reference TRBV2 and TRBJ1-5, is EPEVTQTPSHQVTQMGQEVILRCVPISNHLYFYWYRQILGQKVEFLVSFYNNEISEKSEIFDDQFSVERPDGSNFTLKIRSTKLEDSAMYFCASSEVLPGYQPQHFGDGTRLSIL.

V is TRBV3-1 and J is TRBJ2-5; maybe TRBD2 (5 bases). This CDR3 has 14 residues. The germline V and J ends were trimmed by 3 bases and 5 bases, with 13 bases remaining between them. Germline-derived CDR1 and CDR2 are LGHDT and YNNKEL (reference sequence). The CDR3 bases are TGTGCCAGCAGCCATACTAGTGTCGCCGAGACCCAGTACTTC. The encoded protein is CASSHTSVAETQYF.

This clonotype came up many times. The chain recombines TRBV3-1 with TRBJ2-7; no definite D call. The CDR3 spans 13 residues. CDR1 is LGHDT and CDR2 is YNNKEL in the germline V gene (reference sequence). The germline V and J ends were trimmed by 0 bases and 3 bases, with 6 bases remaining between them. CDR3 sequence: CASSQDLVYEQYF. The CDR3 coding sequence is TGTGCCAGCAGCCAAGATTTGGTCTACGAGCAGTACTTC.

DNA for the CDR3: TGTGCCAGCAGTTTAGTAATAGGGGGACGAATTTCCTACGAGCAGTACTTC. Translating gives CASSLVIGGRISYEQYF. This sequence joins TRBV28 and TRBJ2-7; D is possibly TRBD1 (6 bases). Germline V gives CDR1 MDHEN, CDR2 SYDVKM. V was cut by 2 bases and J by 1 base, with 18 bases left in between. The CDR3 contains 17 residues.

The chain is built from TRBV3-1 and TRBJ2-7, with 8 bases that match TRBD1. With 4 bases clipped from V and 2 bases from J, the junction kept 4 bases outside the gene matches. This CDR3 contains 14 residues. The germline V gene has CDR1 LGHDT and CDR2 YNNKEL (reference sequence). The CDR3 nucleotides are TGTGCCAGCAGCCTCGGGACAGGCCCCTACGAGCAGTACTTC. Translating gives CASSLGTGPYEQYF.

As regards this clonotype: This may be a read error, as it is one base from a much larger clone. The chain combines TRBV28 with TRBJ2-2, with no clear D. The CDR3 is made up of 12 amino acids. Per the germline V gene, CDR1 is MDHEN and CDR2 is SYDVKM. The CDR3 loop is CGTGKNTWELFF. The CDR3 nucleotides are TGTGGGACGGGCAAGAACACCTGGGAGCTGTTTTTT.

The chain couples TRBV6-5 to TRBJ1-4; unclear D gene. CDR1 is MNHEY and CDR2 is SVGAGI in the germline V gene. V was pared by 6 bases and J by 8 bases, with 19 bases between. The CDR3 is 15 residues long. CDR3 nucleotides: TGTGCCAGCAGGCATTACGAAAGGCTAAGCGAAAAACTGTTTTTT. Protein product: CASRHYERLSEKLFF.

This clonotype was picked up many times. The chain joins TRBV12-3 or TRBV12-4 to TRBJ1-1; D call uncertain. The CDR3 runs to 12 residues. V dropped 5 bases and J dropped 1 base, with 5 bases sitting between them. The CDR3 loop is CASSPQNTEAFF. DNA for the CDR3: TGTGCCAGCAGTCCGCAGAACACTGAAGCTTTCTTT.

The V and J genes are TRBV12-3 or TRBV12-4 and TRBJ2-1; 8 nucleotides align to TRBD2. Germline trimming cut 3 bases from V and 7 bases from J; bases unmatched to any gene: 11. CDR3 length equals 16 residues. The chain's CDR3 is CASSLDSGNAWNEQFF. The CDR3 DNA reads TGTGCCAGCAGTTTGGATAGCGGGAACGCCTGGAATGAGCAGTTCTTC.

The genes are TRBV5-1 and TRBJ2-1; D is possibly TRBD2 (6 bases). The CDR3 length is 16 residues. The germline CDR1 and CDR2 sequences are SGHRS and YFSETQ. The V and J ends lost 1 base and 9 bases respectively, with 20 bases between them. CDR3 nucleotide sequence: TGCGCCAGCAGCTTGACCCCGACCAATTCCGGGGGTGAGCAGTTCTTC. Translating it yields CASSLTPTNSGGEQFF.

The chain combines TRBV5-1 with TRBJ2-3; D perhaps matches TRBD2 (6 bases). Per germline, CDR1 SGHRS and CDR2 YFSETQ. This CDR3 has 17 amino acids. V gave up 7 bases and J gave up 0 bases, with 21 bases separating them. CDR3: CASGILRGRDSTDTQYF. The CDR3 nucleotides are TGCGCCAGCGGCATCCTCCGGGGGAGAGACAGCACAGATACGCAGTATTTT.

This clonotype was counted ten times or more. The V and J genes are TRBV28 and TRBJ1-6; D is unresolved. V lost 7 bases and J 7 bases, leaving 8 bases between the germline ends. Germline CDR1 is MDHEN and CDR2 is SYDVKM. This CDR3 is 12 amino acids long. CDR3 nucleotides: TGTGCCAGCAAAAAGACCAATTCACCCCTCCACTTT. It is translated as CASKKTNSPLHF. The full variable domain, rest sourced from reference TRBV28 and TRBJ1-6, is DVKVTQSSRYLVKRTGEKVFLECVQDMDHENMFWYRQDPGLGLRLIYFSYDVKMKEKGDIPEGYSVSREKKERFSLILESASTNQTSMYLCASKKTNSPLHFGNGTRLTVT.

This clonotype was observed many times. This chain connects TRBV6-1 to TRBJ2-5; D is unresolved. V dropped 5 bases and J dropped 4 bases, with 14 bases sitting between them. Germline CDR1 reads MNHNS; CDR2 reads SASEGT. This CDR3 is 14 amino acids long. CDR3: CASSSPNVPETQYF. DNA for the CDR3: TGTGCCAGCAGTTCCCCTAACGTTCCAGAGACCCAGTACTTC.

This clonotype occurred a few times. V gene TRBV27 combines with J gene TRBJ2-1; maybe TRBD1 (6 bases). The germline gives CDR1 MNHEY, CDR2 SMNVEV (reference sequence). Between the trimmed V and J ends, which lost 2 bases and 8 bases, there was a span of 13 bases. The CDR3 is made up of 14 amino acids. The CDR3 spells CASSLTGLRYEQFF. CDR3 nucleotide sequence: TGTGCCAGCAGTTTAACAGGGTTGCGCTATGAGCAGTTCTTC.

The table lists this clonotype with many counts. The V gene is TRBV28, the J gene TRBJ2-5, with D perhaps given as TRBD1 or TRBD2 (5 bases each). The CDR3 sequence is 15 residues long. Germline lookup yields CDR1 MDHEN and CDR2 SYDVKM. Deletions cut 4 bases from V and 3 bases from J, with 15 bases between. The CDR3 nucleotides read TGTGCCAGCAGTTCCTCTGGGACCGCAAAAGAGACCCAGTACTTC. It is translated as CASSSSGTAKETQYF. The full variable domain, with the rest looked up from reference TRBV28 and TRBJ2-5, is DVKVTQSSRYLVKRTGEKVFLECVQDMDHENMFWYRQDPGLGLRLIYFSYDVKMKEKGDIPEGYSVSREKKERFSLILESASTNQTSMYLCASSSSGTAKETQYFGPGTRLLVL.

For this clonotype: It may be a read error: a sequence one base away is much more abundant. V and J are TRBV12-3 or TRBV12-4 and TRBJ2-3; D might be TRBD1 (6 bases). V was cut by 1 base and J by 0 bases, with 14 bases left in between. The length of the CDR3 is 17 residues. This CDR3 is CASSLDGAGASTDTQYF. The DNA of the CDR3 is TGTGCCAGCAGTTTAGATGGCGCAGGGGCCAGCACAGATACGCAGTATTTT.

For the CDR3, the DNA is TGTGCCAGCAGCTCGCCGGGCTCCGAGGTTGATACGCAGTATTTT. Its protein is CASSSPGSEVDTQYF. This chain uses TRBV7-9 with TRBJ2-3; D not certain. The CDR3 is 15 amino acids. V lost 4 bases and J lost 6, with 17 bases in between. Germline CDR1 and CDR2: SEHNR and FQNEAQ (reference sequence).

In its sample, this clonotype was seen many times. The chain has TRBV28 and TRBJ2-3; 10 bases are shared with TRBD1. Per the germline V gene, CDR1 is MDHEN and CDR2 is SYDVKM. The CDR3 runs to 15 residues. J gave up 4 bases and V 7 bases, and 8 bases lay outside the gene matches. The CDR3 sequence is CASKGGTGAADTQYF. CDR3 bases: TGTGCCAGCAAGGGCGGGACAGGGGCAGCAGATACGCAGTATTTT.

This clonotype appeared many times. The chain is built from TRBV20-1 and TRBJ2-1; 10 nucleotides align to TRBD2. The V and J ends lost 1 base and 8 bases, in that order; junction bases with no gene match: 8. CDR3 length: 15 amino acids. In germline, CDR1 is DFQATT, CDR2 SNEGSKA (reference sequence). CDR3 bases: TGCAGTGCTAGAGTGCGCCTAGCGGGAGCGGATGAGCAGTTCTTC. Translation: CSARVRLAGADEQFF.